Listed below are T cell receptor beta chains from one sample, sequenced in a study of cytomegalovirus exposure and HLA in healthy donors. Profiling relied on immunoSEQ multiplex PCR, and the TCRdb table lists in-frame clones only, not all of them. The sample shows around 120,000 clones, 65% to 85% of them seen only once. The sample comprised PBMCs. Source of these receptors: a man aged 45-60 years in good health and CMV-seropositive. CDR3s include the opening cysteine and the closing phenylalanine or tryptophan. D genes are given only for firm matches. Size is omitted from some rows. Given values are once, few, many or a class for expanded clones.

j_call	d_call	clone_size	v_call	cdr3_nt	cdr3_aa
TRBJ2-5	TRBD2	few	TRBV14	TGTGCCAGCAGCCAAGGACTAGCAGTAGAGACCCAGTACTTC	CASSQGLAVETQYF
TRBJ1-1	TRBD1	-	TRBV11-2	TGTGCCAGCAGCTTACGGACAGGGAGGGGTGAAGCTTTCTTT	CASSLRTGRGEAFF
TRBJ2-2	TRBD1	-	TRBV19	TGTGCCAGTAGTACAGGGACAGGGGGCTACACCGGGGAGCTGTTTTTT	CASSTGTGGYTGELFF
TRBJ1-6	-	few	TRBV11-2	TGTGCCAGCAGCCAAACATCATATAATTCACCCCTCCACTTT	CASSQTSYNSPLHF
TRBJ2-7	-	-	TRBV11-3	TGTGCCAGCAGCCCTGGCCTTCTCTACGAGCAGTACTTC	CASSPGLLYEQYF
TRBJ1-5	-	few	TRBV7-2	TGTGCCAGCAGCTTCAATAGCAATCAGCCCCAGCATTTT	CASSFNSNQPQHF
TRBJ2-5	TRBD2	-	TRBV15	TGTGCCACCAGCAGATCCTCCAGCGGGACGGAGACCCAGTACTTC	CATSRSSSGTETQYF
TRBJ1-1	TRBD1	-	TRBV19	TGTGCCAGTAGTATTGATAGGGGGCTGACTGAAGCTTTCTTT	CASSIDRGLTEAFF
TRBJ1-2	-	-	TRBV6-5	TGTGCCAGCAGACCATACGGGTATGGCTACACCTTC	CASRPYGYGYTF
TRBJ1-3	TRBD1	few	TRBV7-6	TGTGCCAGCAGCGGATCACAGGGGGCGAGAGGAAACACCATATATTTT	CASSGSQGARGNTIYF
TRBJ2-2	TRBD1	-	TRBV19	TGTGCCAGTAGGGACAGGGTTGCCGGGGAGCTGTTTTTT	CASRDRVAGELFF
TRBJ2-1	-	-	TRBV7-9	TGTGCCAGCAGCTCCGGGATCAGGGGTTATAGTGAGCAGTTCTTC	CASSSGIRGYSEQFF
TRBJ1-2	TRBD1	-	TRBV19	TGTGCCAGTAGTATAGGCAAGATCACTACACAGGGGGAAAATGGCTACACCTTC	CASSIGKITTQGENGYTF
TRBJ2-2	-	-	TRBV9	TGTGCCAGCAGCGTAGTTGCAACTAACACCGGGGAGCTGTTTTTT	CASSVVATNTGELFF
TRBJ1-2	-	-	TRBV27	TGTGCCACCCGGGTGGCCCCCAACTATGGCTACACCTTC	CATRVAPNYGYTF
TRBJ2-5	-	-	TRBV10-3	TGTGCCATCAGTGAGTCGAACAGGGAGGAGACCCAGTACTTC	CAISESNREETQYF
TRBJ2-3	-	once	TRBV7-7	TGTGCCAGCAGCTCGGGGTCCCAGCTTAGCACAGATACGCAGTATTTT	CASSSGSQLSTDTQYF
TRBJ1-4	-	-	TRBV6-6	TGTGCCAGCAGTTCAACGGCCAGGACTAATGAAAAACTGTTTTTT	CASSSTARTNEKLFF
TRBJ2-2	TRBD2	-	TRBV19	TGTGCCAGTAGTCCCGGGATGCTAGCGGGGGGAAGCACCGGGGAGCTGTTTTTT	CASSPGMLAGGSTGELFF
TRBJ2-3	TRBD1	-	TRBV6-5	TGTGCCAGCAGCCGCTCACAGGGGAAGACAGATACGCAGTATTTT	CASSRSQGKTDTQYF
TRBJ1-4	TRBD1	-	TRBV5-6	TGTGCCAGCAGCTTGCGGGACAGGGGGAGGAGGAAACTGTTTTTT	CASSLRDRGRRKLFF
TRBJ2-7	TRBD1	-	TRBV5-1	TGCGCCAGCAGCTTTCTTTCAGGGGACAGCGAGCAGTACTTC	CASSFLSGDSEQYF
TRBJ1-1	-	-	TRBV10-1	TGCGCCAGCAGTGGCGGGGGGTGGAACACTGAAGCTTTCTTT	CASSGGGWNTEAFF
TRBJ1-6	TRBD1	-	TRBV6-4	TGTGCCAGCAGTGACGGACAGGGGGCTTCACCCCTCCACTTT	CASSDGQGASPLHF
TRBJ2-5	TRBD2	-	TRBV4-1	TGCGCCAGCAGCCAAGGGGTTAGCGGGGGGGGACAAGAGACCCAGTACTTC	CASSQGVSGGGQETQYF
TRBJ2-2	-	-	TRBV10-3	TGTGCCATCAGTGGACAGCCCGGCGGGGAGCTGTTTTTT	CAISGQPGGELFF
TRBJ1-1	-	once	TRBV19	TGTGCCAGTAGTCCCGGGAAGAGGAACACTGAAGCTTTCTTT	CASSPGKRNTEAFF
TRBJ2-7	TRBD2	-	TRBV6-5	TGTGCCACTGGGCGGGAGTTCGACGAGCAGTACTTC	CATGREFDEQYF
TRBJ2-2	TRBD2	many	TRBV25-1	TGTGCCAGCAGGACTAGCGGAAACACCGGGGAGCTGTTTTTT	CASRTSGNTGELFF
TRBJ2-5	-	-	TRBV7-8	TGTGCCAGCAGCTTCAACCAGGTCCGGGGGAGGGAGACCCAGTACTTC	CASSFNQVRGRETQYF
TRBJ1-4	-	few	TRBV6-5	TGTGCCAGCGGACGACAGGCATTCGGTGATGAAAAACTGTTTTTT	CASGRQAFGDEKLFF
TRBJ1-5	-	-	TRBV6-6	TGTGCAGCGGACGCGGCCCTAAATCAGCCCCAGCATTTT	CAADAALNQPQHF
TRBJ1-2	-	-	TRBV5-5	TGTGCCAGCAGCTTGCGAAGGGGCGATGGCTACACCTTC	CASSLRRGDGYTF
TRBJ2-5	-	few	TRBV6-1	TGTGCCAGCATCGGGGTCGGAGAGACCCAGTACTTC	CASIGVGETQYF
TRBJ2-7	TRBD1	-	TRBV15	TGTGCCACCAGCAGCAGACAGGGGGGTTCCTACGAGCAGTACTTC	CATSSRQGGSYEQYF
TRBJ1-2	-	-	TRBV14	TGTGCCAGCAGCCAAATCACAGGGAAGTATGGCTACACCTTC	CASSQITGKYGYTF
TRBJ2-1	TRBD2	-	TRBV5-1	TGCGCCAGCAGCTTCGAACTAGCGTACAATGAGCAGTTCTTC	CASSFELAYNEQFF
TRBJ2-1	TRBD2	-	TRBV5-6	TGTGCCAGCAGCGCCGGACTAGCGGGAGTTAGCAATGAGCAGTTCTTC	CASSAGLAGVSNEQFF
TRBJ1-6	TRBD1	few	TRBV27	TGTGCCAGCAGTTATGGGGGGACAGGTAATTCACCCCTCCACTTT	CASSYGGTGNSPLHF
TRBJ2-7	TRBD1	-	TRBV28	TGTGCCAGCACCCCTGGACAGGGGAAACACGAGCAGTACTTC	CASTPGQGKHEQYF
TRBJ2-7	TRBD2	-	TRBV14	TGTGCCAGCAGTTCCGGACTAGCGGGACCCGCGGAGCAGTACTTC	CASSSGLAGPAEQYF
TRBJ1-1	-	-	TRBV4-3	TGCGCCAGCCGGACTGCTGGGAACACTGAAGCTTTCTTT	CASRTAGNTEAFF
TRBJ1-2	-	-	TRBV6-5	TGTGCCACCACAGTTGGTAACTATGGCTACACCTTC	CATTVGNYGYTF
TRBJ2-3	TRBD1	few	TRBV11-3	TGTGCCAGCAGCTCCACAGGGGGAGGCGGGGTTACGCAGTATTTT	CASSSTGGGGVTQYF
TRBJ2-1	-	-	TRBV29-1	TGCAGCGTTGAAGACAGGGGAGGGTACAATGAGCAGTTCTTC	CSVEDRGGYNEQFF
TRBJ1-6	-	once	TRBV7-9	TGTGCCAGCGTCCCTGGGCAAATCTATAATTCACCCCTCCACTTT	CASVPGQIYNSPLHF
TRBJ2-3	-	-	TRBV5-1	TGCGCCAGCAGCTTGTGGACGGGAGTCACAGATACGCAGTATTTT	CASSLWTGVTDTQYF
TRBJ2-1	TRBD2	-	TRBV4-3	TGCGCCAGCAGCCAAGAAGTGGCTAGCGGGGGGTCCCCCTCCTACAATGAGCAGTTCTTC	CASSQEVASGGSPSYNEQFF
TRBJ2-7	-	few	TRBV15	TGTGCCACCAGCACAGGGGCAGGGCCCTACGAGCAGTACTTC	CATSTGAGPYEQYF
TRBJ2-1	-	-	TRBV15	TGTGCCACCAGCGGAGAGCGCACGTACAATGAGCAGTTCTTC	CATSGERTYNEQFF
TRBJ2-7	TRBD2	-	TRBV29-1	TGCAGCGTTCAGGCAGCGGGAAAGCCGGGGGAGCAGTACTTC	CSVQAAGKPGEQYF